The 5 T cell receptor beta chains listed next were all sequenced from one sample in a study of blood T cells in healthy people across ages. Together with a sample-barcoded 5' primer, a J-beta primer mix was included in a second PCR lasting about 6 to 12 cycles. TCRdb re-called the 5' RACE reads through MiXCR, storing one row per CDR3 protein. The table lists fewer than 800,000 distinct CDR3 sequences, more than 20% of them singletons. The sequencing sample was made of blood. The source of these receptors is a man between 65 and 85 years old in good health.

The table lists this clonotype with a few counts. The V and J genes are TRBV7-2 and TRBJ2-1; weak D call: TRBD1 (5 bases). Gene TRBJ2-7 matches the end of the DNA better, so the J call may be wrong. The CDR3 sequence is 14 residues long. Germline V CDR1 and CDR2: SGHTA, FQGNSA. CDR3 amino acids: CASRTGAFSLEQYF. The CDR3 DNA is TGTGCCAGCAGAACAGGAGCGTTCTCCCTCGAGCAGTACTTC.

This clonotype was detected only a few times. The rearrangement uses TRBV6-1 and TRBJ2-3, with TRBD2 identical over 10 bases. Unmatched junction bases numbered 6, after V lost 1 base and J lost 5 bases. This CDR3 region has 16 residues. Germline CDR1 is MNHNS and CDR2 is SASEGT. The CDR3 DNA follows: TGTGCCAGCAGTGAAGTGCTAGCGGGAGCGGTAGATACGCAGTATTTT. Translation gives CASSEVLAGAVDTQYF.

J is TRBJ2-5 and V is TRBV7-6; 7 positions agree with TRBD1. Unmatched junction bases numbered 4, after V lost 3 bases and J lost 0 bases. The germline gives CDR1 SGHVS, CDR2 FNYEAQ. This CDR3 region has 15 residues. CDR3 loop: CASSLADRDQETQYF. The CDR3, as DNA: TGTGCCAGCAGCTTGGCCGACAGGGACCAAGAGACCCAGTACTTC.

This clonotype was counted a few times. The chain joins TRBV9 to TRBJ2-4; D call uncertain. CDR1 and CDR2 (germline): SGDLS, YYNGEE. CDR3 length: 15 amino acids. V dropped 0 bases and J dropped 0 bases, with 7 bases sitting between them. In DNA, the CDR3 is TGTGCCAGCAGCGTAGAACAAGGAGCCAAAAACATTCAGTACTTC. As protein: CASSVEQGAKNIQYF.

V is TRBV2 and J is TRBJ2-3; no clear D. The germline V gene encodes CDR1 SNHLY and CDR2 FYNNEI. The length of the CDR3 is 12 residues. Between the trimmed V and J ends, which lost 7 bases and 5 bases, there was a span of 10 bases. The CDR3 bases are TGTGCCAGCAAGTTGAGGATAGATACGCAGTATTTT. It is translated as CASKLRIDTQYF. Full variable domain (remainder filled in from reference TRBV2 and TRBJ2-3): EPEVTQTPSHQVTQMGQEVILRCVPISNHLYFYWYRQILGQKVEFLVSFYNNEISEKSEIFDDQFSVERPDGSNFTLKIRSTKLEDSAMYFCASKLRIDTQYFGPGTRLTVL.